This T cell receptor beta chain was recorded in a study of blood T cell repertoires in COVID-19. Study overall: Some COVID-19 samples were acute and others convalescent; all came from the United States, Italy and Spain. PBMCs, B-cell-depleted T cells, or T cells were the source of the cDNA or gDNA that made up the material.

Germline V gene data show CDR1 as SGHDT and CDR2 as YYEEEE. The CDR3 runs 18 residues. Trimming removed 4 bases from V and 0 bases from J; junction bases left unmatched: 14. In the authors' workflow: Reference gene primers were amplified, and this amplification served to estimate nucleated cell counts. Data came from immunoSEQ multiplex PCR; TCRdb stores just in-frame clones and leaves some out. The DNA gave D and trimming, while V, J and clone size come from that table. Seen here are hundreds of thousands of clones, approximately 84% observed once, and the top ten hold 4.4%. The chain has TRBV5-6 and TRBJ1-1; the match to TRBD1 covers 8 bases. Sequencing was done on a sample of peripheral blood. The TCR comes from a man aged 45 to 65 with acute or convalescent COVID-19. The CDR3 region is CASSLLGQGGSMNTEAFF. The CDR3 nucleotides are TGTGCCAGCAGCCTGCTAGGACAGGGAGGGAGCATGAACACTGAAGCTTTCTTT.